These 27 T cell receptor beta chains came from one sample sequenced in a study of chronic HIV infection and antiretroviral therapy. TCRdb passed the 5' RACE reads through MiXCR, listing each CDR3 protein once. Altogether roughly 39,000 distinct CDR3 sequences are present, about 8.9% being singletons, with the ten largest covering under 3.5%. Sequencing was done on a sample of peripheral blood. These receptors originate from an adult who had HIV and had not received antiretroviral therapy, or was an uninfected healthy control (not recorded which).

This clonotype showed up many times. The chain recombines TRBV6-1 with TRBJ2-7; 8 positions match TRBD2. This CDR3 region has 13 residues. Germline loops: CDR1 MNHNS, CDR2 SASEGT. With V trimmed by 7 bases and J by 3 bases, 5 bases remained unmatched. The CDR3, as DNA: TGTGCCAGCACCCGAAGCGGGAGCTACGAGCAGTACTTC. As protein: CASTRSGSYEQYF.

The gene calls are TRBV12-3 or TRBV12-4 and TRBJ2-5; TRBD2 matches at 11 bases. This CDR3 is 17 amino acids long. V lost 2 bases, J lost 3 bases, and 8 bases stayed unmatched. CDR3 in DNA: TGTGCCAGCAGTTTACCGGGGACTAGCGGACCTGAAGAGACCCAGTACTTC. Translation gives CASSLPGTSGPEETQYF.

This clonotype was counted many times. The chain couples TRBV20-1 to TRBJ2-3; 8 bases align to TRBD1. The germline CDR1 and CDR2 sequences are DFQATT and SNEGSKA (reference sequence). The CDR3 runs 15 residues. Trimming took 3 bases from V and 4 from J; bases not matched to a gene: 9. CDR3: CSARAGQEGADTQYF. The CDR3 DNA is TGCAGTGCTAGGGCGGGACAGGAGGGTGCAGATACGCAGTATTTT.

The table lists this clonotype with a few counts. The chain combines TRBV20-1 with TRBJ2-3; TRBD1 aligns across 7 bases. CDR1 is DFQATT, CDR2 SNEGSKA, per germline (reference sequence). The CDR3 totals 15 residues. J was trimmed by 1 base and V by 6 bases; bases with no gene match: 10. The CDR3 here is CSASPGDRRTDTQYF. The CDR3 region has the DNA TGCAGTGCCTCCCCAGGGGACAGACGCACAGATACGCAGTATTTT.

This clonotype was found many times. V usage is TRBV6-2 or TRBV6-3 and J usage is TRBJ2-7; D is perhaps TRBD1 or TRBD2 (5 bases each). The CDR3 loop spans 14 amino acids. With 4 bases removed from V and 5 bases from J, the gap between germline ends came to 15 bases. Germline V gene data show CDR1 as MNHEY and CDR2 as SVGEGT. The CDR3 protein is CASSFLGDLDEQYF. The DNA for the CDR3 is TGTGCCAGCAGTTTTCTAGGGGACCTGGACGAGCAGTACTTC.

This clonotype was picked up many times. The chain employs TRBV29-1 and TRBJ2-3; D call uncertain. The CDR3 has 13 residues. The germline V gene encodes CDR1 SQVTM and CDR2 ANQGSEA. Between the trimmed V and J ends, which lost 4 bases and 5 bases, there was a span of 13 bases. The CDR3 DNA follows: TGCAGCGTTGTCGGGCAACCCGGAGATACGCAGTATTTT. Protein sequence: CSVVGQPGDTQYF.

The CDR3 DNA reads as TGTGCCAGCTCACCACGGGACACAGATACGCAGTATTTT. Protein sequence: CASSPRDTDTQYF. This chain joins TRBV18 and TRBJ2-3; D is uncertain. Trimming left V 1 base short and J 2 bases short, with 4 bases between. Germline V gene sequence: CDR1 KGHSH, CDR2 LQKENI. The CDR3 spans 13 residues.

This clonotype was observed many times. V usage is TRBV6-6 and J usage is TRBJ2-7; weak D call: TRBD2 (5 bases). The V end was cut by 6 bases, the J end by 0 bases, with 12 bases between. The CDR3 loop spans 14 amino acids. Germline assignment: CDR1 MNHNY and CDR2 SVGAGI (reference sequence). This CDR3 is CASSITGSSYEQYF. CDR3 nucleotide sequence: TGTGCCAGCAGCATCACTGGGAGCTCCTACGAGCAGTACTTC.

Ten or more counts support this clonotype. The genes are TRBV28 and TRBJ2-3, with TRBD1 as a possible D gene (6 bases). The CDR3 consists of 14 residues. Trimming removed 5 bases from V and 2 bases from J, with 11 bases in between. Germline V CDR1 and CDR2: MDHEN, SYDVKM. The CDR3 coding sequence is TGTGCCAGCAGTCTGGGACAAACCACAGATACGCAGTATTTT. This encodes CASSLGQTTDTQYF.

This clonotype was detected ten times or more. This sequence joins TRBV5-1 and TRBJ2-7; TRBD1 agrees at 12 bases. This CDR3 region has 15 residues. Germline V gene lookup returns CDR1 SGHRS and CDR2 YFSETQ. The V segment lost 3 bases and the J segment 4 bases; nucleotides outside the gene matches: 5. The CDR3 loop reads CASSSRGQGAYEQYF. Here the CDR3 DNA reads TGCGCCAGCAGCTCGCGGGGACAGGGGGCTTACGAGCAGTACTTC. Full variable domain (outside the CDR3, taken from reference TRBV5-1 and TRBJ2-7): KAGVTQTPRYLIKTRGQQVTLSCSPISGHRSVSWYQQTPGQGLQFLFEYFSETQRNKGNFPGRFSGRQFSNSRSEMNVSTLELGDSALYLCASSSRGQGAYEQYFGPGTRLTVT.

This CDR3 reads CASSYGGQGAGEQFF. The CDR3 DNA sequence: TGTGCCAGCAGTTACGGTGGACAGGGGGCCGGTGAGCAGTTCTTC. V and J are TRBV6-2 or TRBV6-3 and TRBJ2-1; 11 positions agree with TRBD1. Germline lookup yields CDR1 MNHEY and CDR2 SVGEGT. This CDR3 contains 15 residues. V dropped 2 bases and J dropped 9; count of bases not matched to a gene: 6.

This clonotype came up many times. The chain recombines TRBV20-1 with TRBJ2-7; TRBD1 matches 11 bases. The trim removed 5 bases at V and 4 bases at J, leaving 4 bases unmatched. The CDR3 is 13 amino acids. Germline loops: CDR1 DFQATT, CDR2 SNEGSKA (reference sequence). In DNA form, the CDR3 reads TGCAGTGCTTTGGACAGGGGGCTGTACGAGCAGTACTTC. It specifies CSALDRGLYEQYF.

The chain employs TRBV28 and TRBJ1-3; possibly TRBD1 for D (6 bases). CDR1 and CDR2 (germline): MDHEN, SYDVKM. The length of the CDR3 is 16 residues. V was pared by 5 bases and J by 0 bases, with 14 bases between. As DNA, the CDR3 is TGTGCCAGCAGTAGTCGGACAGCCTACTCTGGAAACACCATATATTTT. Its protein is CASSSRTAYSGNTIYF. Using reference TRBV28 and TRBJ1-3 for the parts outside the CDR3, the full variable domain is DVKVTQSSRYLVKRTGEKVFLECVQDMDHENMFWYRQDPGLGLRLIYFSYDVKMKEKGDIPEGYSVSREKKERFSLILESASTNQTSMYLCASSSRTAYSGNTIYFGEGSWLTVV.

This clonotype was observed at least ten times. The rearrangement joins TRBV6-6 to TRBJ2-7, with 8 bases lining up with TRBD2. The CDR3 covers 15 residues. The ends lost 4 bases at V and 6 bases at J; junction bases unmatched: 11. Per germline, CDR1 MNHNY and CDR2 SVGAGI (reference sequence). CDR3 loop: CASSSSGTRTPEQYF. In nucleotides, the CDR3 is TGTGCCAGCAGTTCTTCCGGGACTAGGACGCCCGAGCAGTACTTC.

This clonotype was recorded many times. The V call is TRBV10-3, the J call TRBJ2-5, with unresolved D. Germline V CDR1 and CDR2: ENHRY, SYGVKD. This CDR3 has 11 amino acids. V was pared by 4 bases and J by 6 bases, with 6 bases between. The CDR3 DNA is TGTGCCATCAGTGTTGAACAGACCCAGTACTTC. It is translated as CAISVEQTQYF.

This clonotype was seen at least ten times. The chain is built from TRBV20-1 and TRBJ2-2, with D possibly matching TRBD1 (6 bases). The CDR3 length is 15 residues. Trimming removed 2 bases from V and 5 bases from J, with 15 bases in between. Germline-derived CDR1 and CDR2 are DFQATT and SNEGSKA (reference sequence). The CDR3 here is CSARSSTGSTGELFF. The CDR3 nucleotides read TGCAGTGCTAGAAGTTCGACAGGTTCGACCGGGGAGCTGTTTTTT.

At least ten counts were recorded for this clonotype. The V and J genes are TRBV28 and TRBJ2-4, with 9 nucleotides matching TRBD1. CDR1 and CDR2 from the germline V gene are MDHEN and SYDVKM. This CDR3 spans 15 amino acids. V lost 5 bases to trimming and J lost 8 bases; unmatched junction nucleotides: 10. The CDR3: CASSGRDRAGYIQYF. The CDR3 region has the DNA TGTGCCAGCAGTGGCCGGGACAGGGCAGGGTACATTCAGTACTTC.

This clonotype was recorded at least ten times. V is TRBV6-1 and J is TRBJ2-1, with 9 bases that match TRBD2. V lost 6 bases, J lost 10 bases, and 10 bases stayed unmatched. Germline V gene lookup returns CDR1 MNHNS and CDR2 SASEGT. The CDR3 is 14 amino acids. This chain's CDR3 is CASSPHTSGREQFF. The CDR3 DNA reads as TGTGCCAGCAGCCCTCACACCAGCGGGAGGGAGCAGTTCTTC.

This clonotype was found many times. V and J are TRBV20-1 and TRBJ2-7, with 8 bases matching TRBD1. The V gene end was trimmed by 0 bases and the J gene end by 6 bases; junction bases not matched to a gene: 4. CDR3 length: 13 residues. Germline lookup yields CDR1 DFQATT and CDR2 SNEGSKA (reference sequence). The CDR3 is CSARDRGLIEQYF. The DNA for the CDR3 is TGCAGTGCTAGAGACAGGGGGCTTATCGAGCAGTACTTC.

Comments on this clonotype: A much larger clone differs from this one at a single base, so this may be a read error. This rearrangement joins TRBV2 to TRBJ2-2, with D maybe TRBD1 (6 bases). In germline, CDR1 is SNHLY, CDR2 FYNNEI. V lost 4 bases and J lost 5, with 14 bases in between. The CDR3 loop spans 15 amino acids. The CDR3 bases are TGTGCCAGCAGTGTTTCCGTGACAGGTACCGGGGAGCTGTTTTTT. It codes for CASSVSVTGTGELFF.

The table lists this clonotype with a few counts. This chain connects TRBV5-5 to TRBJ2-7; D unclear. Trimming pared 4 bases from V and 9 bases from J, leaving 14 bases between. CDR3 size: 12 residues. Germline values: CDR1 SGHKS, CDR2 YYEKEE (reference sequence). CDR3 bases: TGTGCCAGCAGCCCCGCGGAGTCCCCGCAGTACTTC. This encodes CASSPAESPQYF.

This clonotype was counted at least ten times. The CDR3 here is CASSLVGIDTQYF. Here the CDR3 DNA reads TGTGCCAGCAGCTTAGTAGGTATTGATACGCAGTATTTT. The V gene is TRBV7-9, the J gene TRBJ2-3; D gene ambiguous. CDR1 and CDR2 (germline): SEHNR, FQNEAQ (reference sequence). Trimming removed 1 base at V and 6 bases at J, with 8 bases between. CDR3 size: 13 residues.

The rearrangement joins TRBV6-5 to TRBJ2-2; no clear D gene. Germline CDR1 and CDR2: MNHEY and SVGAGI. V lost 0 bases and J 1 base, leaving 0 bases between the germline ends. This CDR3 spans 13 amino acids. CDR3 DNA: TGTGCCAGCAGTTACTCGAACACCGGGGAGCTGTTTTTT. Residues: CASSYSNTGELFF.

This clonotype appeared a few times. The chain uses TRBV4-2 and TRBJ2-7; 14 positions match TRBD2. With V trimmed by 0 bases and J by 3 bases, 1 base remained unmatched. The CDR3 loop spans 16 amino acids. CDR1 LGHNA and CDR2 YNFKEQ come from the germline V gene. CDR3 in amino acids: CASSQDGTSGSYEQYF. The CDR3 bases are TGTGCCAGCAGCCAAGATGGGACTAGCGGGAGCTACGAGCAGTACTTC.

The table lists this clonotype with many counts. V is TRBV14 and J is TRBJ2-7, with D perhaps being TRBD1 or TRBD2 (6 bases each). Germline lookup yields CDR1 SGHDN and CDR2 FVKESK. The CDR3 contains 21 residues. Trimming pared 4 bases from V and 7 bases from J, leaving 38 bases between. The CDR3 is CASSLVCRGLRTELSPREQYF. The CDR3 region has the DNA TGTGCCAGCAGCCTCGTGTGCCGGGGACTTCGGACAGAACTCTCGCCGAGGGAGCAGTACTTC.

This clonotype was observed at least ten times. This chain joins TRBV9 and TRBJ2-4; D unclear. Germline values: CDR1 SGDLS, CDR2 YYNGEE. This CDR3 is 14 amino acids long. Trimming stripped 2 bases from V and 0 bases from J, with 6 bases between. CDR3 nucleotides: TGTGCCAGCAGCGTTAGTCCAGCCAAAAACATTCAGTACTTC. Protein product: CASSVSPAKNIQYF.

Only a few counts were recorded for this clonotype. The gene calls are TRBV29-1 and TRBJ2-1, with D perhaps TRBD2 (6 bases). The germline CDR1 and CDR2 sequences are SQVTM and ANQGSEA. The CDR3 is 14 residues long. V lost 6 bases and J lost 0, with 12 bases in between. The CDR3 DNA is TGCAGCGTGCGGGGCGAGAGCTCCTACAATGAGCAGTTCTTC. This codes for CSVRGESSYNEQFF.